Listed below are T cell receptor beta chains from one sample, sequenced in a study of cytomegalovirus exposure and HLA in healthy donors. This table comes from immunoSEQ multiplex PCR, and its TCRdb copy is limited to in-frame clones, with some not included. The sample carries 250,000 to 400,000 clones, approximately 91% recorded once. Sequenced input: PBMCs. The receptor source for this set is a man in his thirties or forties in good health and CMV-seronegative. The CDR3 runs from the conserved cysteine through the conserved F or W. The D gene is left open where the match is weak. The size entry is marked missing in some rows and otherwise reads once, few, many or a size class.

D gene	V gene	clone size	J gene	CDR3 DNA	CDR3 protein
NA	TRBV6-5	NA	TRBJ1-2	TGTGCCAGCAGAAGCACAGGGACCTATGGCTACACCTTC	CASRSTGTYGYTF
NA	TRBV7-2	NA	TRBJ2-7	TGTGCCAGCAGCTTGGGGGCCGGGTTATCCTACGAGCAGTACTTC	CASSLGAGLSYEQYF
NA	TRBV7-2	few	TRBJ1-5	TGTGCCAGCAGCTTACTCCCCCGGGGGAGCAATCAGCCCCAGCATTTT	CASSLLPRGSNQPQHF
NA	TRBV29-1	NA	TRBJ1-2	TGCAGCGTCCCTGCACAGGGCCTCTATGGCTACACCTTC	CSVPAQGLYGYTF
TRBD2	TRBV27	NA	TRBJ2-7	TGTGCCAGCAGTTTAACGGCTAGCGGATCCTACGAGCAGTACTTC	CASSLTASGSYEQYF
NA	TRBV6-1	NA	TRBJ1-1	TGTGCCAGCCGGGTTGGGAACACTGAAGCTTTCTTT	CASRVGNTEAFF
TRBD2	TRBV5-1	NA	TRBJ2-7	TGCGCCAGCAGCTTGGTGACTAGCGGCTCCTACGAGCAGTACTTC	CASSLVTSGSYEQYF
NA	TRBV5-6	NA	TRBJ2-4	TGTGCCAGCAGCTTGTCCCGGGTGAACATTCAGTACTTC	CASSLSRVNIQYF
NA	TRBV2	NA	TRBJ2-7	TGTGCCAGCAGTGGTGAGAATCAGTACTTC	CASSGENQYF
NA	TRBV4-1	few	TRBJ1-5	TGCGCCAGCAGCCAACGGGGAAGGGATAGCAATCAGCCCCAGCATTTT	CASSQRGRDSNQPQHF
TRBD2	TRBV4-3	few	TRBJ2-3	TGCGCCAGCAGCCTCGTTGTAAGCGGGGGGGTTTCAGATACGCAGTATTTT	CASSLVVSGGVSDTQYF
TRBD1	TRBV15	NA	TRBJ2-7	TGTGCCACCAGCGGGGACAGGGCGTACGAGCAGTACTTC	CATSGDRAYEQYF
NA	TRBV7-7	NA	TRBJ2-6	TGTGCCAGCAGCATTAGTGGGGCCAACGTCCTGACTTTC	CASSISGANVLTF
TRBD2	TRBV7-9	NA	TRBJ2-1	TGTGCCAGCAGCCGTCTAGCGGGGGCCCACAATGAGCAGTTCTTC	CASSRLAGAHNEQFF
NA	TRBV7-6	NA	TRBJ1-1	TGTGCCAGCAGCCTAAGAGAGACTGAAGCTTTCTTT	CASSLRETEAFF
NA	TRBV19	NA	TRBJ1-2	TGTGCCAGTAGTATATCGCCTTTTCTGACAGATAGGGGCTACACCTTC	CASSISPFLTDRGYTF
NA	TRBV9	NA	TRBJ1-5	TGTGCCAGCAGCCCAAGCGGGGTAAGCAATCAGCCCCAGCATTTT	CASSPSGVSNQPQHF
NA	TRBV27	NA	TRBJ1-6	TGTGCCAGCAGTTTTACCTATAATTCACCCCTCCACTTT	CASSFTYNSPLHF
TRBD1	TRBV10-3	NA	TRBJ1-4	TGTGCCTCTACCGGGACAGCTAATGAAAAACTGTTTTTT	CASTGTANEKLFF
NA	TRBV7-8	NA	TRBJ2-2	TGTGCCAGCAGCCAAAACCCGGTAGACACCGGGGAGCTGTTTTTT	CASSQNPVDTGELFF
NA	TRBV18	NA	TRBJ2-6	TGTGCCAGCTACGACAGCTCTGGGGCCAACGTCCTGACTTTC	CASYDSSGANVLTF
NA	TRBV19	few	TRBJ1-6	TGTGCCAGTAGTATAGATCGGGCACCCCTCCACTTT	CASSIDRAPLHF
TRBD1	TRBV5-1	NA	TRBJ2-5	TGCGCCAGCAGCTCGAGGACAGGGGCACAGGAGACCCAGTACTTC	CASSSRTGAQETQYF
NA	TRBV27	NA	TRBJ1-2	TGTGCCAGCAGTTTTCTGGAGACAGGCCGTGATGGCTACACCTTC	CASSFLETGRDGYTF
NA	TRBV2	NA	TRBJ1-5	TGTGCCAGCACCCTGACCCAGGGGCAGCCCCAGCATTTT	CASTLTQGQPQHF
NA	TRBV6-5	NA	TRBJ1-5	TGTGCCAGCGGGGAGGTAGTGGGGCCCCAGCATTTT	CASGEVVGPQHF
TRBD1	TRBV11-2	NA	TRBJ2-5	TGTGCCAGCAGCCGAGACAGGGGGCAGGAGACCCAGTACTTC	CASSRDRGQETQYF
NA	TRBV10-1	NA	TRBJ2-7	TGCGCCAGCAGTGATCGGAGGAAACCCTACGAGCAGTACTTC	CASSDRRKPYEQYF
NA	TRBV2	NA	TRBJ1-4	TGTGCCAGCAGTGAATGGGGGAATGGGGGGGAACTGTTTTTT	CASSEWGNGGELFF
NA	TRBV30	NA	TRBJ1-1	TGTGCCTGGGGACCGGGGGGCACTGAAGCTTTCTTT	CAWGPGGTEAFF
NA	TRBV7-2	NA	TRBJ2-3	TGTGCCAGCAGCTTAAGGAGGCTCGGGGTCGGCGATACGCAGTATTTT	CASSLRRLGVGDTQYF
TRBD2	TRBV9	NA	TRBJ2-1	TGTGCCAGCACCGTAGAGAGCGGGGGGGCCTACAATGAGCAGTTCTTC	CASTVESGGAYNEQFF
NA	TRBV30	NA	TRBJ1-1	TGTGCCTGGAGTTTTCGAGGAGACACTGAAGCTTTCTTT	CAWSFRGDTEAFF
TRBD1	TRBV25-1	NA	TRBJ1-2	TGTGCCAGCAGTGAAGGGACAGGGATTTTGAACTTC	CASSEGTGILNF
TRBD1	TRBV5-6	NA	TRBJ2-7	TGTGCCAGCAGCACAGGGACAGGCTACGAGCAGTACTTC	CASSTGTGYEQYF
NA	TRBV6-6	NA	TRBJ1-4	TGTGCCAGCACGGTGGGGGGTGAAAAACTGTTTTTT	CASTVGGEKLFF
NA	TRBV4-3	NA	TRBJ1-1	TGCGCCAGCAGCCAAGAGTACGGGGAGGAAGCTTTCTTT	CASSQEYGEEAFF
NA	TRBV27	NA	TRBJ2-7	TGTGCCAGCAGTCTGACTATGAGCTCCTACGAGCAGTACTTC	CASSLTMSSYEQYF
NA	TRBV10-3	few	TRBJ1-6	TGTGCCAGTGAGGGTGGGGATTCACCCCTCCACTTT	CASEGGDSPLHF
NA	TRBV6-5	NA	TRBJ1-4	TGTGCCAGCAGTTACTTCGGGGGATCGAATGAAAAACTGTTTTTT	CASSYFGGSNEKLFF
TRBD1	TRBV6-1	NA	TRBJ2-2	TGTGCCAGCAGGGAACCGGGACAGGGGGCCATCGGGGAGCTGTTTTTT	CASREPGQGAIGELFF
TRBD1	TRBV5-1	NA	TRBJ2-7	TGCGCCAGCAGCCTATGGACAGGGACAATTCCCTACGAGCAGTACTTC	CASSLWTGTIPYEQYF
TRBD1	TRBV5-6	NA	TRBJ1-4	TGTGCCAGCAGAAATACGGCAGGGGGCTTTGATCGGGGTGAAAAACTGTTTTTT	CASRNTAGGFDRGEKLFF
TRBD1	TRBV4-3	NA	TRBJ1-1	TGCGCCAGCAGGAGAGACAGGGTTGGGGCTGAAGCTTTCTTT	CASRRDRVGAEAFF
TRBD2	TRBV12-5	NA	TRBJ2-5	TGTGCTAGTGGCCCCCCGACTAGCGGGAGGCAAGAGACCCAGTACTTC	CASGPPTSGRQETQYF
TRBD2	TRBV29-1	NA	TRBJ2-2	TGCAGCGTTGGTAACGGGGGGGACGCGAACACCGGGGAGCTGTTTTTT	CSVGNGGDANTGELFF
NA	TRBV30	NA	TRBJ1-2	TGTGCCTGGTTTCCCCCATGGGCTACTAACTATGGCTACACCTTC	CAWFPPWATNYGYTF
NA	TRBV5-6	NA	TRBJ1-3	TGTGCCAGCAGCTTTCTGACTCGACTGGTTTCTGGAAACACCATATATTTT	CASSFLTRLVSGNTIYF
NA	TRBV6-1	NA	TRBJ1-6	TGTGCCAGCAAAACTTTAGGGGGTTTGTCACCCCTCCACTTT	CASKTLGGLSPLHF
NA	TRBV2	NA	TRBJ2-4	TGTGCCAGCAGTGTTGAGGCACTAGCCAAAAACATTCAGTACTTC	CASSVEALAKNIQYF